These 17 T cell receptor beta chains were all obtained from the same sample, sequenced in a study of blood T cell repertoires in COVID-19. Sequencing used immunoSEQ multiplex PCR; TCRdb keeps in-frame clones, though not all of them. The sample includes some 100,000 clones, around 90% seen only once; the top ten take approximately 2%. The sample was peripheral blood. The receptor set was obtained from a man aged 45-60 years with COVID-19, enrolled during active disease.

In nucleotides, the CDR3 is TGTGCCAGCAGCCGACCCGGGACAGGGGAAGGCTACACCTTC. Translating gives CASSRPGTGEGYTF. This rearrangement joins TRBV7-9 to TRBJ1-2, with 10 bases matching TRBD1. The V gene end was trimmed by 5 bases and the J gene end by 8 bases; junction bases not matched to a gene: 8. CDR1 is SEHNR and CDR2 is FQNEAQ in the germline V gene (reference sequence). CDR3 length: 14 amino acids.

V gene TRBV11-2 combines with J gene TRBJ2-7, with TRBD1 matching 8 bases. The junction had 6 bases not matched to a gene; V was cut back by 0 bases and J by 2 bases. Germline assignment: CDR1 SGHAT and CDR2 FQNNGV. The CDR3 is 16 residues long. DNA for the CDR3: TGTGCCAGCAGCTTAGAGAGAGACAGGGGAGCCTACGAGCAGTACTTC. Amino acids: CASSLERDRGAYEQYF. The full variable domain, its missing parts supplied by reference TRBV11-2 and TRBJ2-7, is EAGVAQSPRYKIIEKRQSVAFWCNPISGHATLYWYQQILGQGPKLLIQFQNNGVVDDSQLPKDRFSAERLKGVDSTLKIQPAKLEDSAVYLCASSLERDRGAYEQYFGPGTRLTVT.

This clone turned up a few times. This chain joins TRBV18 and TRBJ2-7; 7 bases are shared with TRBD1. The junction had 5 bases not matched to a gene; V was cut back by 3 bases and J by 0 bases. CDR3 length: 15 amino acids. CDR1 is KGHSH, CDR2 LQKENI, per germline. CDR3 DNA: TGTGCCAGCTCACCCTCACAGGGGAGCTCCTACGAGCAGTACTTC. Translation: CASSPSQGSSYEQYF.

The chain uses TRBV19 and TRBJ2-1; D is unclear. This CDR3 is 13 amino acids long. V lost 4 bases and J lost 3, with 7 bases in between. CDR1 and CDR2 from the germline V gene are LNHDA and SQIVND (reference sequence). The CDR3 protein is CASSTHSYNEQFF. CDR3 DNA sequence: TGTGCCAGTAGTACTCACAGCTACAATGAGCAGTTCTTC.

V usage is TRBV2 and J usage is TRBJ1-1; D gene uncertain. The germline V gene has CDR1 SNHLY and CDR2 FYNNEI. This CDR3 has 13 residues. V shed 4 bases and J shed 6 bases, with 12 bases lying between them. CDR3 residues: CASSVREGSEAFF. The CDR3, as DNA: TGTGCCAGCAGTGTAAGGGAGGGCTCTGAAGCTTTCTTT.

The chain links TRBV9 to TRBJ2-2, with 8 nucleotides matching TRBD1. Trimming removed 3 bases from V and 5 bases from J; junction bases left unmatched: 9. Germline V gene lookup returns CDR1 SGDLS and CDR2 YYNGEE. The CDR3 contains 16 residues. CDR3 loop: CASSAPTGAPTGELFF. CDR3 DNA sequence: TGTGCCAGCAGCGCCCCGACAGGGGCACCGACCGGGGAGCTGTTTTTT.

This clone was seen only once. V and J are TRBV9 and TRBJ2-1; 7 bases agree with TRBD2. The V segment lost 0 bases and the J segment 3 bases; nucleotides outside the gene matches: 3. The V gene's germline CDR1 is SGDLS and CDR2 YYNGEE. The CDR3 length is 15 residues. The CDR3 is CASSVVSGGYNEQFF. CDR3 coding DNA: TGTGCCAGCAGCGTAGTTTCGGGGGGCTACAATGAGCAGTTCTTC.

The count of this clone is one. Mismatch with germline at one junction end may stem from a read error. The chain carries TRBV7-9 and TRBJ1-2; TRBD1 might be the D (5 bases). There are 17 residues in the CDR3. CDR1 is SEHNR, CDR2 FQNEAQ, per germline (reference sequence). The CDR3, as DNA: TGTGCCAGCAGCCCAGCGGGGGGGATTGTGGCTAATTATGGCTACACCTTC. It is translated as CASSPAGGIVANYGYTF.

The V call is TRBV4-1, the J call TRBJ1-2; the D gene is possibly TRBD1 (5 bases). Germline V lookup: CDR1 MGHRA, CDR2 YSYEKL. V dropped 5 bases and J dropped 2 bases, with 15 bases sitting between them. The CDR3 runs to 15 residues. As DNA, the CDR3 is TGCGCCAGCAGCGACGCGTTCGGGGGGAACTATGGCTACACCTTC. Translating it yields CASSDAFGGNYGYTF.

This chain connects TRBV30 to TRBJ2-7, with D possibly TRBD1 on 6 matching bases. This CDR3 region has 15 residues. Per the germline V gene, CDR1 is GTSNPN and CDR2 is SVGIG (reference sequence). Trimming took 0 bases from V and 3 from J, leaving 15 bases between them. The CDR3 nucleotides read TGTGCCTGGAGTGTGGGGCTGGGGGCCCTCTACGAGCAGTACTTC. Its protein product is CAWSVGLGALYEQYF.

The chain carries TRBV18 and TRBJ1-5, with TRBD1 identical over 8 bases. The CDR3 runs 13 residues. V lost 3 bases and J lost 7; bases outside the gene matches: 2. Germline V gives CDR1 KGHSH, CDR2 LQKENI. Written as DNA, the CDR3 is TGTGCCAGCTCACCTGGACAGGGCCAGCCCCAGCATTTT. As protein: CASSPGQGQPQHF.

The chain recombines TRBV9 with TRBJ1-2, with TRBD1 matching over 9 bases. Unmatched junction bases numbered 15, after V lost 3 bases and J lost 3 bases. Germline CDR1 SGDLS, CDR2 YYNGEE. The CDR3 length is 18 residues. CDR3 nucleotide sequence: TGTGCCAGCAGCGACCCAATCCGCCGGGACAGGGATGACTATGGCTACACCTTC. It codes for CASSDPIRRDRDDYGYTF.

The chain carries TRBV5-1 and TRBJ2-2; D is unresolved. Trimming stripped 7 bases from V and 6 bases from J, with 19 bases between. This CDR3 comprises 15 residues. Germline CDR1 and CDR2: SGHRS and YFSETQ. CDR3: CASSSTVGSPGELFF. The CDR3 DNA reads TGCGCCAGCTCCTCCACAGTCGGATCCCCCGGGGAGCTGTTTTTT.

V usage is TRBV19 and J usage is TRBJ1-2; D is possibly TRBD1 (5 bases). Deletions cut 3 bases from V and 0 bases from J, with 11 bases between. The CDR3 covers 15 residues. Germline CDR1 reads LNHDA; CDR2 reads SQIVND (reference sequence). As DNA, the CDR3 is TGTGCCAGTAGTATGTTCGACAGTCCTAACTATGGCTACACCTTC. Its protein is CASSMFDSPNYGYTF.

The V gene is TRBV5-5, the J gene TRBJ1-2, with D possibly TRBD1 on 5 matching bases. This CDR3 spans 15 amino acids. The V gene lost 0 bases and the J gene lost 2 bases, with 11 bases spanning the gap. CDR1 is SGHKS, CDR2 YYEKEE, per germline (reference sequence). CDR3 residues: CASSLDLKGNYGYTF. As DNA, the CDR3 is TGTGCCAGCAGCTTGGATTTAAAGGGGAACTATGGCTACACCTTC.

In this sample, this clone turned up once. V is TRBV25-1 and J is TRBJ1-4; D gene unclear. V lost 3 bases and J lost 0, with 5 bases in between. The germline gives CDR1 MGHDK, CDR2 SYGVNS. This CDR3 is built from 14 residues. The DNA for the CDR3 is TGTGCCAGCAGTGACTTCGCAACTAATGAAAAACTGTTTTTT. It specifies CASSDFATNEKLFF. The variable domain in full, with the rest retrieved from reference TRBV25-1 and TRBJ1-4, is EADIYQTPRYLVIGTGKKITLECSQTMGHDKMYWYQQDPGMELHLIHYSYGVNSTEKGDLSSESTVSRIRTEHFPLTLESARPSHTSQYLCASSDFATNEKLFFGSGTQLSVL.

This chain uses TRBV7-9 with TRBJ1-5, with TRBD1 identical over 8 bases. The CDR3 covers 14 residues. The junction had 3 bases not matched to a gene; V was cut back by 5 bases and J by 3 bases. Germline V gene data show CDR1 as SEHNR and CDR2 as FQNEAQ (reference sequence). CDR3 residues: CASSRTGLNQPQHF. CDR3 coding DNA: TGTGCCAGCAGCCGGACAGGGCTCAATCAGCCCCAGCATTTT.